Below, 10 T cell receptor beta chains from the same sample are listed, as sequenced in a study of blood T cells in healthy people across ages. Next came a second PCR, run for about 6 to 11 cycles, which used a sample-barcoded 5' primer along with a J-beta primer mix. Via MiXCR, TCRdb re-called the 5' RACE reads, giving one row per CDR3 protein. This table holds around 1,900,000 distinct CDR3 sequences, about two fifths found once. The sequencing input was blood. Receptor source: a human donor in good health.

The chain employs TRBV20-1 and TRBJ1-1; 9 nucleotides match TRBD1. Germline lookup yields CDR1 DFQATT and CDR2 SNEGSKA (reference sequence). The J segment lost 4 bases and the V segment lost 3 bases, leaving 9 bases of the junction unmatched. The CDR3 runs to 15 residues. The chain's CDR3 is CSARGRDRVSTEAFF. In DNA, the CDR3 is TGCAGTGCTAGGGGACGGGACAGGGTTTCCACTGAAGCTTTCTTT.

This chain links TRBV7-3 with TRBJ1-6; D unresolved. The CDR3 runs to 14 residues. V dropped 2 bases and J dropped 13 bases, with 15 bases sitting between them. The germline V gene has CDR1 SGHTA and CDR2 FQGTGA. CDR3 amino acids: CASSLAGGVPPLHF. The CDR3 nucleotides read TGTGCCAGCAGCTTAGCCGGTGGGGTTCCCCCCCTCCACTTT.

V is TRBV20-1 and J is TRBJ1-4; 7 nucleotides agree with TRBD1. The trim removed 1 base at V and 8 bases at J, leaving 7 bases unmatched. CDR1 and CDR2 from the germline V gene are DFQATT and SNEGSKA (reference sequence). This CDR3 contains 14 residues. CDR3 residues: CSARVFRTGEKLFF. The CDR3 nucleotides are TGCAGTGCTAGAGTTTTCCGGACAGGAGAAAAACTGTTTTTT.

This chain joins TRBV2 and TRBJ2-7; 7 nucleotides match TRBD1. This CDR3 is built from 16 residues. The V gene's germline CDR1 is SNHLY and CDR2 FYNNEI. The V and J ends lost 5 bases and 1 base, in that order; junction bases with no gene match: 11. Written as DNA, the CDR3 is TGTGCCAGCAGTTTCAGACAGGGACAACCTTCCTACGAGCAGTACTTC. Translating gives CASSFRQGQPSYEQYF.

The chain has TRBV24-1 and TRBJ2-1; D is unclear. Germline V gives CDR1 KGHDR, CDR2 SFDVKD. The CDR3 consists of 14 residues. V lost 4 bases, J lost 7 bases, and 13 bases lay in between. CDR3 sequence (DNA): TGTGCCACCAGTGACTACGTAGATGGGAATGAGCAGTTCTTC. It codes for CATSDYVDGNEQFF.

V gene TRBV5-1 combines with J gene TRBJ2-1; the D gene is possibly TRBD2 (6 bases). Germline CDR1 SGHRS, CDR2 YFSETQ. The germline V and J ends were trimmed by 4 bases and 8 bases, with 13 bases remaining between them. The CDR3 sequence is 13 residues long. Here the CDR3 reads CASSRGSTDEQFF. The CDR3 region has the DNA TGCGCCAGCAGCCGGGGGAGTACTGATGAGCAGTTCTTC.

The V call is TRBV13, the J call TRBJ1-2, with D uncertain. The germline CDR1 and CDR2 sequences are PRHDT and FYEKMQ (reference sequence). CDR3 length: 13 amino acids. With 0 bases removed from V and 6 bases from J, the gap between germline ends came to 8 bases. CDR3: CASSLGGSHGYTF. The CDR3 coding sequence is TGTGCCAGCAGCTTAGGAGGGTCGCATGGCTACACCTTC.

This chain links TRBV4-3 with TRBJ2-5, with TRBD1 identical over 10 bases. The CDR3 totals 17 residues. Per the germline V gene, CDR1 is LGHNA and CDR2 is YSLEER. After removal of 0 bases from V and 7 bases from J, the junction contained 11 bases not matched to a gene. The CDR3 DNA is TGCGCCAGCAGCCAAGAGGTCGTGGACAGGGGGATCGGGACCCAGTACTTC. Translation: CASSQEVVDRGIGTQYF.

The rearrangement uses TRBV2 and TRBJ2-1; D is possibly TRBD1 (6 bases). V dropped 4 bases and J dropped 13 bases, with 20 bases sitting between them. This CDR3 contains 14 residues. Germline V gene lookup returns CDR1 SNHLY and CDR2 FYNNEI. The DNA of the CDR3 is TGTGCCAGCAGTGTGGCAGGGGCGAGAGAGACCCAGTTCTTC. It codes for CASSVAGARETQFF. The full variable domain, rest sourced from reference TRBV2 and TRBJ2-1, is EPEVTQTPSHQVTQMGQEVILRCVPISNHLYFYWYRQILGQKVEFLVSFYNNEISEKSEIFDDQFSVERPDGSNFTLKIRSTKLEDSAMYFCASSVAGARETQFFGPGTRLTVL.

The chain links TRBV7-2 to TRBJ2-3; TRBD2 matches 8 bases. CDR1 is SGHTA, CDR2 FQGNSA, per germline. The CDR3 runs to 18 residues. V lost 5 bases to trimming and J lost 2 bases; unmatched junction nucleotides: 15. CDR3 sequence reads: CASSPRERGTFYTDTQYF. CDR3 bases: TGTGCCAGCAGCCCTAGAGAGCGGGGGACGTTCTACACAGATACGCAGTATTTT.